What follows are 7 T cell receptor beta chains derived from one specimen sequenced in a study of shared clonotypes between healthy human individuals. Sequencing used immunoSEQ multiplex PCR; TCRdb keeps in-frame clones, though not all of them. The repertoire includes about 1 million clones, roughly 74% of them detected once, and approximately 0.5% sits in the top ten. The sequenced sample was memory CD4+ T cells from PBMCs. The subset: CD45RA-negative fraction. These receptor sequences come from a young man in good health. Some clones in this sample may be carry-over from other donors' samples.

In this sample, this clone turned up many times. The CDR3 loop reads CASSQILAGETTDTQYF. CDR3 DNA: TGCGCCAGCAGCCAAATCTTAGCGGGAGAGACCACAGATACGCAGTATTTT. V usage is TRBV4-3 and J usage is TRBJ2-3; 9 bases line up with TRBD2. This CDR3 contains 17 residues. Looked up from germline, CDR1 is LGHNA and CDR2 is YSLEER. Trimming took 2 bases from V and 2 from J; bases not matched to a gene: 8.

The chain joins TRBV5-1 to TRBJ2-5, with TRBD2 as a possible D gene (6 bases). V lost 2 bases and J lost 1, with 9 bases in between. The germline CDR1 and CDR2 sequences are SGHRS and YFSETQ. This CDR3 region has 14 residues. This CDR3 is CASSLLGLQETQYF. In DNA, the CDR3 is TGCGCCAGCAGCTTATTGGGACTCCAAGAGACCCAGTACTTC.

The chain has TRBV27 and TRBJ1-1; 8 nucleotides agree with TRBD1. With 7 bases clipped from V and 7 bases from J, the junction kept 11 bases outside the gene matches. Germline V CDR1 and CDR2: MNHEY, SMNVEV (reference sequence). This CDR3 is built from 14 residues. The CDR3 DNA follows: TGTGCCAGCACTCCCGACAGGGGCAGGGGTGAAGCTTTCTTT. Its translation: CASTPDRGRGEAFF.

Only a few counts were recorded for this clone. The genes are TRBV7-2 and TRBJ1-5, with TRBD1 as a possible D gene (5 bases). V dropped 1 base and J dropped 6 bases, with 13 bases sitting between them. Germline values: CDR1 SGHTA, CDR2 FQGNSA. This CDR3 is built from 15 residues. In DNA form, the CDR3 reads TGTGCCAGCAGCTTAGGTACGGGAACAGGTCAGCCCCAGCATTTT. Translated, it gives CASSLGTGTGQPQHF.

This clone was recorded many times. The sample holds other DNA sequences that translate to the same CDR3. The J gene is TRBJ2-3, the V gene TRBV6-5, with D perhaps matching TRBD1 (6 bases). CDR3 length: 14 amino acids. Looked up from germline, CDR1 is MNHEY and CDR2 is SVGAGI. Trimming stripped 6 bases from V and 2 bases from J, with 12 bases between. The CDR3 here is CASSPGTFTDTQYF. The DNA for the CDR3 is TGTGCCAGCAGCCCCGGGACATTCACAGATACGCAGTATTTT.

The rearrangement uses TRBV7-2 and TRBJ2-3; 7 nucleotides agree with TRBD2. V trimming: 2 bases; J trimming: 6 bases; junction bases outside the gene matches: 11. CDR3 length: 16 amino acids. Germline values: CDR1 SGHTA, CDR2 FQGNSA. The CDR3 nucleotides are TGTGCCAGCAGCTTAAATCCCGGCGGGAGTGGGGATACGCAGTATTTT. This gives the protein CASSLNPGGSGDTQYF.

The V and J genes are TRBV6-6 and TRBJ2-7; the match to TRBD2 covers 7 bases. V was pared by 6 bases and J by 2 bases, with 1 base of the junction left unmatched. The CDR3 is 12 amino acids. Looked up from germline, CDR1 is MNHNY and CDR2 is SVGAGI (reference sequence). As DNA, the CDR3 is TGTGCCAGCAGGGGGGGGGCCTACGAGCAGTACTTC. The encoded protein is CASRGGAYEQYF.